Below are 4 T cell receptor beta chains sequenced from a single sample in a study of cytomegalovirus exposure and HLA in healthy donors. Use of 60 Vbeta and 13 Jbeta primers characterized the PCR. Using immunoSEQ multiplex PCR, the repertoire was profiled, and TCRdb retains in-frame clones only, with some absent. Of fewer than 150,000 clones in the sample, approximately 69% are singletons; the top ten hold around 4%. Material for sequencing was PBMCs. The receptors here all came from a woman aged 40 to 55 in good health and CMV-seropositive.

The chain joins TRBV10-3 to TRBJ2-3; 9 positions agree with TRBD1. Per germline, CDR1 ENHRY and CDR2 SYGVKD. With 8 bases clipped from V and 0 bases from J, the junction kept 6 bases outside the gene matches. The CDR3 extends over 15 amino acids. The CDR3 spells CAIASGTGSTDTQYF. The CDR3, as DNA: TGTGCCATCGCGAGCGGGACAGGGAGCACAGATACGCAGTATTTT.

This chain links TRBV18 with TRBJ1-1, with 7 bases identical to TRBD1. This CDR3 has 14 amino acids. Per the germline V gene, CDR1 is KGHSH and CDR2 is LQKENI. The trim removed 4 bases at V and 6 bases at J, leaving 8 bases unmatched. The CDR3 reads CASSLGRGSPEAFF. The CDR3 DNA follows: TGTGCCAGCTCACTGGGCAGGGGGAGCCCTGAAGCTTTCTTT.

The gene calls are TRBV4-1 and TRBJ1-2; no reliable D call. Trimming took off 5 bases at V and 2 bases at J, with 24 bases between the two ends. The CDR3 contains 18 residues. Germline V gene lookup returns CDR1 MGHRA and CDR2 YSYEKL. The CDR3 loop is CASSAHPRGSPRNYGYTF. In DNA form, the CDR3 reads TGCGCCAGCAGCGCCCACCCTCGAGGGTCTCCGAGAAACTATGGCTACACCTTC.

V is TRBV18 and J is TRBJ2-1; 10 bases map to TRBD1. Germline V gene data show CDR1 as KGHSH and CDR2 as LQKENI. The CDR3 is 15 amino acids. V trimming: 3 bases; J trimming: 6 bases; junction bases outside the gene matches: 5. CDR3 sequence: CASSPRDRGVNEQFF. In DNA form, the CDR3 reads TGTGCCAGCTCACCCCGGGACAGGGGTGTCAATGAGCAGTTCTTC.